Below, 27 T cell receptor beta chains from the same sample are listed, as sequenced in a study of cytomegalovirus exposure and HLA in healthy donors. PCR employed 60 Vbeta and 13 Jbeta primers. Generated by immunoSEQ multiplex PCR, the TCRdb table keeps only in-frame clones and is missing some. The data hold 190,000 or so clones, with about four fifths observed a single time. What was sequenced was PBMCs. The receptors were sampled from a girl aged 10 to 17 in good health and CMV-seropositive.

This rearrangement joins TRBV7-2 to TRBJ2-5; D not certain. Germline-derived CDR1 and CDR2 are SGHTA and FQGNSA. The CDR3 is made up of 13 amino acids. V was cut by 5 bases and J by 1 base, with 8 bases left in between. The CDR3 nucleotides are TGTGCCAGCAGCCCCAGAACCCAAGAGACCCAGTACTTC. It codes for CASSPRTQETQYF. Supplemented by reference TRBV7-2 and TRBJ2-5, the full variable domain reads GAGVSQSPSNKVTEKGKDVELRCDPISGHTALYWYRQSLGQGLEFLIYFQGNSAPDKSGLPSDRFSAERTGGSVSTLTIQRTQQEDSAVYLCASSPRTQETQYFGPGTRLLVL.

The V gene is TRBV5-6, the J gene TRBJ2-5; the match to TRBD2 covers 9 bases. CDR3 length equals 15 residues. CDR1 and CDR2 (germline): SGHDT, YYEEEE. The junction had 7 bases not matched to a gene; V was cut back by 2 bases and J by 5 bases. CDR3: CASSFNAGGRETQYF. In DNA, the CDR3 is TGTGCCAGCAGCTTTAACGCGGGGGGGCGGGAGACCCAGTACTTC. Full variable domain (rest looked up from reference TRBV5-6 and TRBJ2-5): DAGVTQSPTHLIKTRGQQVTLRCSPKSGHDTVSWYQQALGQGPQFIFQYYEEEERQRGNFPDRFSGHQFPNYSSELNVNALLLGDSALYLCASSFNAGGRETQYFGPGTRLLVL.

This clone has just one count. The chain employs TRBV5-5 and TRBJ2-7; D perhaps matches TRBD1 (5 bases). Trimming left V 1 base short and J 1 base short, with 6 bases between. Germline-derived CDR1 and CDR2 are SGHKS and YYEKEE (reference sequence). There are 13 residues in the CDR3. The DNA for the CDR3 is TGTGCCAGCAGCTTGCAGGGTTCCTACGAGCAGTACTTC. This encodes CASSLQGSYEQYF.

Comments on this clone: Within the sample, other DNA sequences also encode this same CDR3. The rearrangement uses TRBV6-1 and TRBJ1-4; D is possibly TRBD1 (6 bases). The CDR3 is 16 residues long. Germline values: CDR1 MNHNS, CDR2 SASEGT. V was clipped by 2 bases and J by 4 bases, with 14 bases between them. CDR3 DNA: TGTGCCAGCAGTGAACCCCGGACAGTTCTTAATGAAAAACTGTTTTTT. This sequence encodes CASSEPRTVLNEKLFF.

This rearrangement joins TRBV6-5 to TRBJ2-2, with TRBD1 identical over 12 bases. With 2 bases clipped from V and 4 bases from J, the junction kept 2 bases outside the gene matches. The length of the CDR3 is 16 residues. Germline CDR1 is MNHEY and CDR2 is SVGAGI. CDR3 amino acids: CASSYAGQGATGELFF. In DNA form, the CDR3 reads TGTGCCAGCAGTTACGCGGGACAGGGGGCCACCGGGGAGCTGTTTTTT.

This clone was observed a single time. The chain has TRBV5-1 and TRBJ1-2; D ambiguous. Trimming removed 0 bases at V and 2 bases at J, with 5 bases between. The germline V gene has CDR1 SGHRS and CDR2 YFSETQ. The CDR3 totals 13 residues. CDR3 in amino acids: CASSLAGNYGYTF. CDR3 nucleotides: TGCGCCAGCAGCTTGGCGGGAAACTATGGCTACACCTTC.

The chain joins TRBV13 to TRBJ2-1; 12 bases fit TRBD1. The CDR3 totals 15 residues. Germline loops: CDR1 PRHDT, CDR2 FYEKMQ (reference sequence). Losses at the gene ends were 5 bases for V and 10 bases for J; bases not matched to a gene: 9. The CDR3 region has the DNA TGTGCCAGCAGCCCCCCGGGACAGGGGGCTTGGGAGCAGTTCTTC. This sequence encodes CASSPPGQGAWEQFF.

This clone occurred once. In nucleotides, the CDR3 is TGTGCCAGCAGTCCCCACGGGACAGAAATATTAGCCAAAAACATTCAGTACTTC. Encoded protein: CASSPHGTEILAKNIQYF. The chain is built from TRBV28 and TRBJ2-4; 7 positions match TRBD1. The V and J ends lost 5 bases and 0 bases, in that order; junction bases with no gene match: 13. Germline CDR1 and CDR2: MDHEN and SYDVKM. The CDR3 runs 18 residues.

This clone was counted between two and nine times. This rearrangement joins TRBV23-1 to TRBJ2-7, with 8 bases identical to TRBD1. TRBV23-1 is noted as an ORF with a role that remains uncertain. V trimming: 5 bases; J trimming: 3 bases; junction bases outside the gene matches: 12. This CDR3 contains 16 residues. CDR3 DNA sequence: TGCGCCAGCAGTTCTCCCCGGACAGGGACAGGCTACGAGCAGTACTTC. Protein sequence: CASSSPRTGTGYEQYF.

This chain joins TRBV5-6 and TRBJ1-2; a weak D match, TRBD1 (6 bases). This CDR3 spans 14 amino acids. Germline CDR1 is SGHDT and CDR2 is YYEEEE. Trimming stripped 4 bases from V and 2 bases from J, with 12 bases between. The CDR3 DNA reads as TGTGCCAGCAGCCCATTGGGGGCCAACTATGGCTACACCTTC. It codes for CASSPLGANYGYTF.

V usage is TRBV7-9 and J usage is TRBJ2-1, with 7 nucleotides matching TRBD2. CDR3 length: 15 amino acids. With V trimmed by 5 bases and J by 4 bases, 8 bases remained unmatched. CDR1 SEHNR and CDR2 FQNEAQ come from the germline V gene (reference sequence). The CDR3 is CASSQTSLNYNEQFF. DNA for the CDR3: TGTGCCAGCAGCCAGACTAGCCTTAATTACAATGAGCAGTTCTTC. The variable domain in full, completed from reference TRBV7-9 and TRBJ2-1, reads DTGVSQNPRHKITKRGQNVTFRCDPISEHNRLYWYRQTLGQGPEFLTYFQNEAQLEKSRLLSDRFSAERPKGSFSTLEIQRTEQGDSAMYLCASSQTSLNYNEQFFGPGTRLTVL.

CDR3 sequence: CASSQGGAGELFF. CDR3 coding DNA: TGTGCCAGCAGCCAGGGGGGAGCCGGGGAGCTGTTTTTT. The rearrangement links TRBV6-1 to TRBJ2-2; D perhaps matches TRBD1 (7 bases). Germline loops: CDR1 MNHNS, CDR2 SASEGT. V was shortened by 6 bases and J by 6 bases, with 11 bases between the two germline ends. The length of the CDR3 is 13 residues.

The genes are TRBV6-5 and TRBJ1-4, with D possibly being TRBD1 (6 bases). The CDR3 loop spans 12 amino acids. Trimming took off 6 bases at V and 8 bases at J, with 10 bases between the two ends. Germline V gene data show CDR1 as MNHEY and CDR2 as SVGAGI. CDR3 nucleotides: TGTGCCAGCAGACAGGGAAGCGAAAAACTGTTTTTT. Translation: CASRQGSEKLFF.

V is TRBV11-3 and J is TRBJ2-2; 8 positions agree with TRBD1. The CDR3 totals 15 residues. From germline, CDR1 is SGHNT and CDR2 YENEEA. V was clipped by 7 bases and J by 6 bases; unmatched bases: 10. For the CDR3, the DNA is TGTGCCAGCATCGACCAGGGGGCGAAGGCCGGGGAGCTGTTTTTT. Translation gives CASIDQGAKAGELFF.

The V call is TRBV18, the J call TRBJ2-7; tentatively, D is TRBD1 (7 bases). The CDR3 extends over 15 amino acids. In germline, CDR1 is KGHSH, CDR2 LQKENI. V was shortened by 2 bases and J by 1 base, with 12 bases between the two germline ends. CDR3 amino acids: CASSPGQGGSYEQYF. In nucleotides, the CDR3 is TGTGCCAGCTCACCAGGGCAGGGGGGTTCCTACGAGCAGTACTTC.

The V call is TRBV7-6, the J call TRBJ2-5; 9 bases agree with TRBD1. In germline, CDR1 is SGHVS, CDR2 FNYEAQ. V shed 5 bases, J shed 5 bases, and the junction held 6 bases outside the gene matches. This CDR3 has 14 residues. The CDR3 DNA reads TGTGCCAGCAGCCCCAACAGGGGGCGGGAGACCCAGTACTTC. It is translated as CASSPNRGRETQYF.

The DNA of the CDR3 is TGTGCCAGCAGCGGAGGGGGCAACCATTCACCCCTCCACTTT. Amino acid sequence: CASSGGGNHSPLHF. The chain couples TRBV27 to TRBJ1-6; TRBD1 matches at 7 bases. The V gene's germline CDR1 is MNHEY and CDR2 SMNVEV (reference sequence). Trimming removed 6 bases from V and 8 bases from J; junction bases left unmatched: 7. This CDR3 contains 14 residues.

The DNA of the CDR3 is TGTGCCAGCAGCTTAGTAGCGGGGGCGGTCACTGAAGCTTTCTTT. This sequence encodes CASSLVAGAVTEAFF. The chain couples TRBV7-9 to TRBJ1-1; D may be TRBD1 (6 bases). V lost 1 base and J 4 bases, leaving 13 bases between the germline ends. The CDR3 consists of 15 residues. Germline V lookup: CDR1 SEHNR, CDR2 FQNEAQ (reference sequence). The full variable domain, in which reference TRBV7-9 and TRBJ1-1 provide the parts outside the CDR3, is DTGVSQNPRHKITKRGQNVTFRCDPISEHNRLYWYRQTLGQGPEFLTYFQNEAQLEKSRLLSDRFSAERPKGSFSTLEIQRTEQGDSAMYLCASSLVAGAVTEAFFGQGTRLTVV.

The chain carries TRBV6-1 and TRBJ2-7; 8 bases are a match to TRBD2. The J segment lost 4 bases and the V segment lost 1 base, leaving 6 bases of the junction unmatched. The CDR3 loop spans 15 amino acids. Germline V CDR1 and CDR2: MNHNS, SASEGT. CDR3 residues: CASSEVAGNRYEQYF. CDR3 in DNA: TGTGCCAGCAGTGAAGTAGCGGGGAACCGGTACGAGCAGTACTTC.

The chain links TRBV18 to TRBJ1-1, with D perhaps TRBD1 (5 bases). The V gene lost 2 bases and the J gene lost 1 base, with 14 bases spanning the gap. The CDR3 is 16 residues long. Germline V CDR1 and CDR2: KGHSH, LQKENI. CDR3 sequence (DNA): TGTGCCAGCTCACCATTGCGGGGCGGGTCGAACACTGAAGCTTTCTTT. Encoded protein: CASSPLRGGSNTEAFF.

The J gene is TRBJ1-2, the V gene TRBV5-4, with TRBD1 identical over 12 bases. This CDR3 region has 15 residues. CDR1 and CDR2 (germline): SGHNT, YYREEE (reference sequence). V lost 10 bases to trimming and J lost 5 bases; unmatched junction nucleotides: 12. DNA for the CDR3: TGTGCCGTAAAGGGGGGACAGGGGGCAGAGTATGGCTACACCTTC. Protein sequence: CAVKGGQGAEYGYTF.

The sample holds a few counts of this clone. The chain joins TRBV18 to TRBJ2-5, with D unclear. The germline CDR1 and CDR2 sequences are KGHSH and LQKENI. Trimming removed 1 base from V and 1 base from J, with 4 bases in between. This CDR3 region has 13 residues. This chain's CDR3 is CASSPRAQETQYF. CDR3 nucleotide sequence: TGTGCCAGCTCACCACGGGCCCAAGAGACCCAGTACTTC.

The V gene is TRBV2, the J gene TRBJ2-3; TRBD2 aligns across 7 bases. Trimming cost V 4 bases and J 6 bases; bases outside gene matches: 10. The CDR3 runs to 15 residues. CDR1 and CDR2 (germline): SNHLY, FYNNEI. The CDR3, as DNA: TGTGCCAGCAGTGGGGGACTACCCCCGGCGGATACGCAGTATTTT. Protein: CASSGGLPPADTQYF.

This chain links TRBV11-2 with TRBJ2-7; D may be TRBD2 (6 bases). Trimming pared 0 bases from V and 2 bases from J, leaving 8 bases between. Germline V gene lookup returns CDR1 SGHAT and CDR2 FQNNGV. The CDR3 extends over 14 amino acids. This CDR3 is CASSLEERAYEQYF. CDR3 in DNA: TGTGCCAGCAGCTTAGAGGAGCGGGCCTACGAGCAGTACTTC. The full variable domain, rest sourced from reference TRBV11-2 and TRBJ2-7, is EAGVAQSPRYKIIEKRQSVAFWCNPISGHATLYWYQQILGQGPKLLIQFQNNGVVDDSQLPKDRFSAERLKGVDSTLKIQPAKLEDSAVYLCASSLEERAYEQYFGPGTRLTVT.

CDR3 protein: CASSTDSFQETQYF. CDR3 nucleotides: TGCGCCAGCAGCACAGACAGCTTTCAAGAGACCCAGTACTTC. The gene calls are TRBV5-1 and TRBJ2-5, with D possibly TRBD1 on 5 matching bases. V lost 4 bases to trimming and J lost 2 bases, with 12 bases between them. The CDR3 runs to 14 residues. Germline V gene lookup returns CDR1 SGHRS and CDR2 YFSETQ.

V gene TRBV10-3 combines with J gene TRBJ2-7; tentatively, D is TRBD1 (6 bases). The V gene lost 2 bases and the J gene lost 2 bases, with 10 bases spanning the gap. CDR1 is ENHRY and CDR2 is SYGVKD in the germline V gene. The CDR3 is 14 amino acids. The CDR3 spells CAISEMTGPYEQYF. In DNA, the CDR3 is TGTGCCATCAGTGAGATGACAGGACCCTACGAGCAGTACTTC.

V is TRBV9 and J is TRBJ2-2, with D possibly TRBD2 on 5 matching bases. From germline, CDR1 is SGDLS and CDR2 YYNGEE. Trimming removed 0 bases at V and 6 bases at J, with 6 bases between. This CDR3 has 13 residues. The CDR3 region is CASSVGEPGELFF. As DNA, the CDR3 is TGTGCCAGCAGCGTAGGGGAGCCCGGGGAGCTGTTTTTT.